A selection of T cell receptor beta chains follows, all from one sample in a study of CD8+ T cells in alopecia areata. TCRdb keeps only in-frame clones here, not all; method: immunoSEQ multiplex PCR. The repertoire has roughly 100,000 clones, approximately 58% of them found once; the top ten carry 8% to 10%. Sequenced sample: CD4+ T cells sorted from blood. The receptors stem from a human donor in good health. Both conserved end residues are part of each CDR3. The order of the fields is clone size, J gene, V gene, D gene, CDR3 protein, CDR3 DNA. A D gene is named only where the DNA matches it firmly. The size entry is marked missing in some rows and otherwise reads once, few, many or a size class.

.	TRBJ2-5	TRBV10-1	.	CASSDRVGETQYF	TGCGCCAGCAGTGACCGGGTTGGGGAGACCCAGTACTTC
.	TRBJ2-5	TRBV5-1	.	CASSLGFQETQYF	TGCGCCAGCAGCTTGGGGTTCCAAGAGACCCAGTACTTC
.	TRBJ2-7	TRBV30	.	CAWAHSGTYEQYF	TGTGCCTGGGCTCATTCCGGGACCTACGAGCAGTACTTC
.	TRBJ2-5	TRBV6-5	TRBD2	CASSRLTSGLETQYF	TGTGCCAGCAGCCGCTTGACTAGCGGGCTAGAGACCCAGTACTTC
.	TRBJ1-1	TRBV7-9	TRBD1	CASSLDPGQGRTEAFF	TGTGCCAGCAGCTTAGACCCGGGACAGGGTCGCACTGAAGCTTTCTTT
.	TRBJ1-1	TRBV7-9	.	CASSPRASTEAFF	TGTGCCAGCAGCCCTCGGGCATCCACTGAAGCTTTCTTT
few	TRBJ2-1	TRBV5-1	.	CASSLPRGANEQFF	TGCGCCAGCAGCCTCCCTCGGGGGGCCAATGAGCAGTTCTTC
.	TRBJ1-1	TRBV30	.	CAWGYRANTEAFF	TGTGCCTGGGGGTACAGGGCGAACACTGAAGCTTTCTTT
few	TRBJ1-4	TRBV7-2	TRBD1	CASSPGTGGEKLFF	TGTGCCAGCAGCCCCGGGACAGGGGGCGAAAAACTGTTTTTT
.	TRBJ1-1	TRBV29-1	TRBD1	CSTSTGEGTEAFF	TGCAGTACTTCGACAGGGGAGGGCACTGAAGCTTTCTTT
.	TRBJ2-7	TRBV5-6	.	CASSPDQPGRRNEQYF	TGTGCCAGCAGCCCTGACCAGCCGGGCCGACGGAACGAGCAGTACTTC
few	TRBJ1-1	TRBV7-6	.	CASRTQENTEAFF	TGTGCCAGCAGGACACAGGAGAACACTGAAGCTTTCTTT
.	TRBJ2-7	TRBV7-9	.	CASSSAYEQYF	TGTGCCAGCAGCTCAGCCTACGAGCAGTACTTC
.	TRBJ2-5	TRBV5-1	.	CASSFQETQYF	TGCGCCAGCAGCTTCCAAGAGACCCAGTACTTC
.	TRBJ1-1	TRBV29-1	.	CSVERGASTEAFF	TGCAGCGTTGAACGGGGGGCTAGCACTGAAGCTTTCTTT
once	TRBJ2-3	TRBV4-1	TRBD2	CASSPLGSGGAGDTQYF	TGCGCCAGCAGCCCTCTCGGCAGCGGGGGGGCCGGAGATACGCAGTATTTT
once	TRBJ2-3	TRBV2	TRBD2	CASVTSGGAGCYF	TGTGCCAGCGTGACTAGCGGGGGGGCTGGGTGTTATTTT
once	TRBJ1-1	TRBV29-1	.	CSGRQAPNTEAFF	TGCAGCGGGAGACAGGCCCCGAACACTGAAGCTTTCTTT
few	TRBJ2-5	TRBV20-1	.	CSARKQETQYF	TGCAGTGCTAGAAAGCAAGAGACCCAGTACTTC
.	TRBJ2-7	TRBV30	.	CAWSARVVWYF	TGTGCCTGGAGTGCCCGGGTGGTTTGGTACTTC
.	TRBJ1-5	TRBV28	TRBD1	CASSGLGTGVGRNQPQHF	TGTGCCAGCAGTGGATTAGGGACAGGGGTGGGACGCAATCAGCCCCAGCATTTT
.	TRBJ2-1	TRBV6-5	.	CASSYRRVPNEQFF	TGTGCCAGCAGTTATAGGAGGGTTCCCAATGAGCAGTTCTTC
few	TRBJ1-1	TRBV11-2	.	CASSPNGGGTEAFF	TGTGCCAGCAGCCCGAATGGGGGCGGGACTGAAGCTTTCTTT
.	TRBJ1-1	TRBV4-3	.	CASSTQGGGPLSEAFF	TGCGCCAGCAGCACTCAAGGGGGGGGGCCACTGAGTGAAGCTTTCTTT
.	TRBJ2-3	TRBV14	TRBD2	CASSRGLGLRDTQYF	TGTGCCAGCAGCCGGGGACTAGGTCTGAGAGATACGCAGTATTTT
once	TRBJ2-7	TRBV5-4	.	CASSRGTEQYF	TGTGCCAGCAGCCGCGGGACAGAGCAGTACTTC
.	TRBJ1-6	TRBV6-5	.	CCAGRSYNSPLHF	TGTTGCGCGGGGAGGTCCTATAATTCACCCCTCCACTTT